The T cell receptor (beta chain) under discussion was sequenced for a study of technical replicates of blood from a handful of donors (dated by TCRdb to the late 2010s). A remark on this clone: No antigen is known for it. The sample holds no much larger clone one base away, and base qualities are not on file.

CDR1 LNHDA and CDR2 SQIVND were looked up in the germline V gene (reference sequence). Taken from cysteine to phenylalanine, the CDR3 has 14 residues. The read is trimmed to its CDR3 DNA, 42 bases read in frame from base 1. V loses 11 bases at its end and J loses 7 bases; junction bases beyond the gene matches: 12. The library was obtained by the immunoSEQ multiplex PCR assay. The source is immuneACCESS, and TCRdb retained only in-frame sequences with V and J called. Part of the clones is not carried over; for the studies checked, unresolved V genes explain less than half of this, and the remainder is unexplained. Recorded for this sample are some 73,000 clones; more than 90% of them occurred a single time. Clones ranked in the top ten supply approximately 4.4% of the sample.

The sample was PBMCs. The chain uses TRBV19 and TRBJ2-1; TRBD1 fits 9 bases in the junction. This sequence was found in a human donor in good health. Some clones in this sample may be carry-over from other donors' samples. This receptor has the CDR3 CAVGRGTGFNEQFF. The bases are TGTGCCGTCGGCCGCGGGACAGGGTTTAATGAGCAGTTCTTC.